This TCR beta chain is drawn from a study of regulatory T cells in long-lasting Graves disease. Described time point: persistent/refractory GD, antithyroid drugs over 5 years with positive TRAb. Extracted PBMC RNA gave rise to the TCR library. Notes on the study in general: TRBV28 was favored in persistent disease, as were TRBJ1-2 and TRBJ2-5.

The CDR3 contains 12 residues. The germline V and J ends were trimmed by 5 bases and 10 bases, with 9 bases remaining between them. CDR1 and CDR2 from the germline V gene are LGHDT and YNNKEL (reference sequence). HTBI primers from iRepertoire and Arm-PCR of CDR3 regions yielded the TCR beta libraries. MiXCR, applied by TCRdb to the multiplex PCR reads, yields one record per CDR3 protein. The table records hundreds of thousands of distinct CDR3 sequences, roughly a fifth of them present only once. A word on this clonotype: Antigen unknown. This may come from a read error, since a much larger clone is one base off. No conserved phenylalanine or tryptophan ends this CDR3, so it is likely a read error.

This sequence joins TRBV3-1 and TRBJ1-6; the D is unclear. The TCR originated in a female donor with Graves disease. The sample in question was peripheral blood mononuclear cells (PBMCs), obtained when the disease was refractory, from a patient treated with antithyroid drugs. The CDR3 loop reads CASSARSSPLHS. The CDR3, as DNA: TGTGCCAGCAGCGCTAGGAGCTCACCCCTCCACTCT.